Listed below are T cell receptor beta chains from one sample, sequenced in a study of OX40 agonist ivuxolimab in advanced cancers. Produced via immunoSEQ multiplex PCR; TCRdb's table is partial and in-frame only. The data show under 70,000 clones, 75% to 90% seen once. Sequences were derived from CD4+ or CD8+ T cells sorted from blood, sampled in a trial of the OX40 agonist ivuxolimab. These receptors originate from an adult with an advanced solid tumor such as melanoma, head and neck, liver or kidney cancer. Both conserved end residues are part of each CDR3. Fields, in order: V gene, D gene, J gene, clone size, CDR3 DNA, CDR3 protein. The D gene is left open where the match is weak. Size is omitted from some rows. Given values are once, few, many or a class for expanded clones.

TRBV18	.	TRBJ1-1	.	TGTGCCAGCTCACCGGAAGTGAACACTGAAGCTTTCTTT	CASSPEVNTEAFF
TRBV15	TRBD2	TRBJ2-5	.	TGTGCCACCAGCATATTGTTTACCGGGACTAGCTGGGAGACCCAGTACTTC	CATSILFTGTSWETQYF
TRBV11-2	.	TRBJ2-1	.	TGTGCCAGCCACGGCACAGTGTACAATGAGCAGTTCTTC	CASHGTVYNEQFF
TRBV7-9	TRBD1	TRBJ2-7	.	TGTGCCAGCAGCCCTACGGTTGGGGACAGCCTCTCCTACGAGCAGTACTTC	CASSPTVGDSLSYEQYF
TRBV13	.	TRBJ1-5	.	TGTGCCAGCAGCTCCCGTTCGGGGGCAGGACAGCCCCAGCATTTT	CASSSRSGAGQPQHF
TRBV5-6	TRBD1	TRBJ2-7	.	TGTGCCAGCAGCTTGGGTCCCGGGACAGGGACCTACGAGCAGTACTTC	CASSLGPGTGTYEQYF
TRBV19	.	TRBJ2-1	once	TGTGCCAGTAGTATAGGTAGGGGGTCAGATGAGCAGTTCTTC	CASSIGRGSDEQFF
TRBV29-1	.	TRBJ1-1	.	TGCAGCGTAGCAAGGGGAGAGAACACTGAAGCTTTCTTT	CSVARGENTEAFF
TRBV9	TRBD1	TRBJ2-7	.	TGTGCCAGCAGCGCCCAAGGGGGGGACAGGGGATACGAGCAGTACTTC	CASSAQGGDRGYEQYF
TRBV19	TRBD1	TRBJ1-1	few	TGTGCCAGTAGTCCTGGGACAGTGAACACTGAAGCTTTCTTT	CASSPGTVNTEAFF
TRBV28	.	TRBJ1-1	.	TGTGCCAGCAGTTTATTCGCCGGATTGAACACTGAAGCTTTCTTT	CASSLFAGLNTEAFF
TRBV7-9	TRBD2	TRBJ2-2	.	TGTGCCAGCAGCCCGAGCCTAGCGGATAGTGAGAACACCGGGGAGCTGTTTTTT	CASSPSLADSENTGELFF
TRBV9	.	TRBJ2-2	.	TGTGCCAGCAGCGTACGGTGGACCGGGGAGCTGTTTTTT	CASSVRWTGELFF
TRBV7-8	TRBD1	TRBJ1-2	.	TGTGCCAGCAGCCCAGGGGTCCCAGGGGGGTTGAACTATGGCTACACCTTC	CASSPGVPGGLNYGYTF
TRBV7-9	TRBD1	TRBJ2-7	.	TGTGCCAGCAGCTTAGCGCCGACAGGGAACTACGAGCAGTACTTC	CASSLAPTGNYEQYF